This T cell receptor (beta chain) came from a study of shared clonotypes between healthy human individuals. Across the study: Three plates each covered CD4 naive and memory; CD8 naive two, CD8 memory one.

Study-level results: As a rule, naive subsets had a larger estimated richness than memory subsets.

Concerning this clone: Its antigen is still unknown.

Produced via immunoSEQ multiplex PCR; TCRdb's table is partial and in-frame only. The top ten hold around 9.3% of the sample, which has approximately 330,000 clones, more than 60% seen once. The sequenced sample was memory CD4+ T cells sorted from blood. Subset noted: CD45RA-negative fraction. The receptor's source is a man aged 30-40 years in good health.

The CDR3: CASTGTGYSGYTF. The CDR3 DNA follows: TGCGCCAGCACCGGGACAGGGTATAGTGGCTACACCTTC. This chain uses TRBV5-1 with TRBJ1-2; 9 bases are shared with TRBD1. Trimming cost V 6 bases and J 7 bases; bases outside gene matches: 7. Germline lookup yields CDR1 SGHRS and CDR2 YFSETQ. This CDR3 has 13 residues.